The 27 T cell receptor beta chains below were found in one sample sequenced in a study of blood T cell repertoires in COVID-19. Sequencing was performed with immunoSEQ multiplex PCR; in TCRdb, only in-frame clones are kept and a portion is missing. The repertoire has around 380,000 clones, around 87% of them found once; the top ten carry 1.3%. Material for sequencing was PBMCs or T cells enriched from blood (not recorded which). These receptors all stem from a man aged 25 to 45 who had recovered from COVID-19.

This clone turned up a few times. The chain is built from TRBV10-3 and TRBJ1-2; TRBD1 agrees at 8 bases. The germline V gene encodes CDR1 ENHRY and CDR2 SYGVKD. The CDR3 contains 13 residues. After removal of 10 bases from V and 4 bases from J, the junction contained 8 bases not matched to a gene. The CDR3 nucleotides read TGTGCCAGCGGACAGGGAACTTTCTATGGCTACACCTTC. Its protein is CASGQGTFYGYTF.

V usage is TRBV27 and J usage is TRBJ1-6, with D unclear. This CDR3 is 15 amino acids long. The germline V gene has CDR1 MNHEY and CDR2 SMNVEV (reference sequence). Trimming removed 3 bases at V and 3 bases at J, with 9 bases between. CDR3 bases: TGTGCCAGCAGTTTTCTAAACCGCTATAATTCACCCCTCCACTTT. Protein product: CASSFLNRYNSPLHF.

V is TRBV11-2 and J is TRBJ2-7; 7 bases are a match to TRBD1. The trim removed 5 bases at V and 6 bases at J, leaving 13 bases unmatched. The CDR3 contains 15 residues. Germline V gene sequence: CDR1 SGHAT, CDR2 FQNNGV. CDR3 sequence: CASSGLRGLSSEQYF. CDR3 nucleotide sequence: TGTGCCAGCAGCGGTTTAAGGGGGCTCTCGTCCGAGCAGTACTTC.

The rearrangement links TRBV7-9 to TRBJ2-7, with D possibly TRBD1 on 5 matching bases. Looked up from germline, CDR1 is SEHNR and CDR2 is FQNEAQ (reference sequence). CDR3 length: 13 residues. Trimming took 4 bases from V and 3 from J, leaving 10 bases between them. The CDR3 loop reads CASSYRQFYEQYF. The CDR3 region has the DNA TGTGCCAGCAGCTATAGACAGTTCTACGAGCAGTACTTC.

The chain has TRBV14 and TRBJ1-2; possible D gene TRBD1, 6 bases. This CDR3 is built from 18 residues. Germline CDR1 reads SGHDN; CDR2 reads FVKESK. The V end lost 0 bases, the J end lost 3 bases, and 20 bases lay between the germline ends. The CDR3 reads CASSQEPRPGGSDYGYTF. CDR3 bases: TGTGCCAGCAGCCAAGAACCCCGGCCTGGGGGCTCCGACTATGGCTACACCTTC.

This chain connects TRBV5-4 to TRBJ1-1, with 7 nucleotides matching TRBD1. This CDR3 is built from 15 residues. The V segment lost 0 bases and the J segment 1 base; nucleotides outside the gene matches: 3. Germline CDR1 is SGHNT and CDR2 is YYREEE (reference sequence). The CDR3 region has the DNA TGTGCCAGCAGCTTGGAAGGGACAGCGAACACTGAAGCTTTCTTT. This sequence encodes CASSLEGTANTEAFF.

V is TRBV20-1 and J is TRBJ1-1, with unresolved D. The CDR3 totals 11 residues. CDR1 and CDR2 from the germline V gene are DFQATT and SNEGSKA (reference sequence). V was trimmed by 1 base and J by 4 bases, leaving 4 bases between them. The CDR3 reads CSARGGTEAFF. DNA for the CDR3: TGCAGTGCTAGAGGCGGCACTGAAGCTTTCTTT.

This rearrangement joins TRBV5-1 to TRBJ1-1; possibly TRBD1 for D (5 bases). V gave up 1 base and J gave up 5 bases, with 15 bases separating them. Looked up from germline, CDR1 is SGHRS and CDR2 is YFSETQ. The CDR3 runs 15 residues. Written as DNA, the CDR3 is TGCGCCAGCAGCTTGCTTCCAGGGCTAGGGACTGAAGCTTTCTTT. Translated: CASSLLPGLGTEAFF.

This CDR3 reads CASSQDETSGFYEQYF. The DNA of the CDR3 is TGTGCCAGCAGCCAAGATGAGACTAGCGGGTTCTACGAGCAGTACTTC. The V call is TRBV4-2, the J call TRBJ2-7; 10 bases map to TRBD2. The CDR3 runs to 16 residues. The V gene end was trimmed by 0 bases and the J gene end by 3 bases; junction bases not matched to a gene: 5. Per germline, CDR1 LGHNA and CDR2 YNFKEQ.

The chain recombines TRBV12-5 with TRBJ1-4; no clear D gene. This CDR3 has 13 amino acids. The V gene's germline CDR1 is LGHNT and CDR2 FRNRAP. Trimming removed 0 bases at V and 8 bases at J, with 7 bases between. CDR3 sequence reads: CASGLVREEKLFF. The DNA for the CDR3 is TGTGCTAGTGGTTTGGTACGGGAGGAAAAACTGTTTTTT.

The chain carries TRBV4-1 and TRBJ1-2; perhaps TRBD1 as D (6 bases). Germline assignment: CDR1 MGHRA and CDR2 YSYEKL. The CDR3 is 13 residues long. V lost 3 bases to trimming and J lost 6 bases, with 11 bases between them. The CDR3 sequence is CASSHRGLDGYTF. CDR3 sequence (DNA): TGCGCCAGCAGCCACAGGGGCTTGGATGGCTACACCTTC.

The rearrangement joins TRBV4-2 to TRBJ1-2, with D maybe TRBD1 (6 bases). V was shortened by 0 bases and J by 4 bases, with 12 bases between the two germline ends. Germline lookup yields CDR1 LGHNA and CDR2 YNFKEQ. The CDR3 length is 15 residues. CDR3 in amino acids: CASSQDPGGTYGYTF. The CDR3 region has the DNA TGTGCCAGCAGCCAAGATCCGGGGGGCACCTATGGCTACACCTTC.

The chain couples TRBV10-3 to TRBJ2-5; D is ambiguous. Trimming pared 3 bases from V and 4 bases from J, leaving 12 bases between. The CDR3 has 14 amino acids. CDR1 ENHRY and CDR2 SYGVKD come from the germline V gene. CDR3 in DNA: TGTGCCATCAGTGATCGAGACATAATAGAGACCCAGTACTTC. Protein sequence: CAISDRDIIETQYF.

This chain uses TRBV5-6 with TRBJ2-1; D is undetermined. V lost 1 base, J lost 9 bases, and 11 bases lay in between. Looked up from germline, CDR1 is SGHDT and CDR2 is YYEEEE. This CDR3 is 13 amino acids long. CDR3 in amino acids: CASSLTGPVEQFF. CDR3 DNA sequence: TGTGCCAGCAGCTTGACTGGGCCAGTTGAGCAGTTCTTC.

CDR3 residues: CASTGRVAGGKETQYF. For the CDR3, the DNA is TGTGCCAGCACGGGGAGGGTAGCGGGGGGGAAAGAGACCCAGTACTTC. The chain joins TRBV6-6 to TRBJ2-5, with 11 bases lining up with TRBD2. Germline CDR1 is MNHNY and CDR2 is SVGAGI (reference sequence). Trimming at V came to 7 bases and at J to 3 bases, leaving 10 bases not matched to a gene. CDR3 length: 16 amino acids.

The chain links TRBV6-5 to TRBJ2-7; the match to TRBD1 covers 8 bases. Trimming at V came to 6 bases and at J to 1 base, leaving 5 bases not matched to a gene. From germline, CDR1 is MNHEY and CDR2 SVGAGI. This CDR3 contains 14 residues. The CDR3 is CASRRQGRSYEQYF. Here the CDR3 DNA reads TGTGCCAGCAGGCGACAGGGGAGGTCCTACGAGCAGTACTTC.

The sample holds one count of this clone. The rearrangement uses TRBV5-1 and TRBJ1-2, with 7 bases that match TRBD1. CDR1 and CDR2 (germline): SGHRS, YFSETQ. CDR3 length: 13 residues. J lost 8 bases, V lost 2 bases, and 6 bases had no gene match. The CDR3 here is CASSFDRAVGYTF. The CDR3 DNA follows: TGCGCCAGCAGCTTCGACAGGGCCGTCGGCTACACCTTC. Variable domain in full (rest from reference TRBV5-1 and TRBJ1-2): KAGVTQTPRYLIKTRGQQVTLSCSPISGHRSVSWYQQTPGQGLQFLFEYFSETQRNKGNFPGRFSGRQFSNSRSEMNVSTLELGDSALYLCASSFDRAVGYTFGSGTRLTVV.

Concerning this clone itself: In the same sample, other DNA sequences code for this CDR3. The gene calls are TRBV6-2 or TRBV6-3 and TRBJ1-5, with 7 bases fitting TRBD1. With 5 bases clipped from V and 6 bases from J, the junction kept 4 bases outside the gene matches. The germline CDR1 and CDR2 sequences are MNHEY and SVGEGT. The length of the CDR3 is 13 residues. The CDR3 DNA is TGTGCCAGCAGTCGACAGGGATCTCAGCCCCAGCATTTT. Encoded protein: CASSRQGSQPQHF.

The chain combines TRBV10-1 with TRBJ1-1; 8 bases fit TRBD1. Germline V gene sequence: CDR1 WNHNN, CDR2 SYGVQD (reference sequence). The CDR3 loop spans 13 amino acids. V lost 8 bases to trimming and J lost 5 bases; unmatched junction nucleotides: 7. The CDR3 DNA follows: TGCGCCAGCCGACAGGGGATAGGAACTGAAGCTTTCTTT. Translation: CASRQGIGTEAFF.

The J gene is TRBJ2-7, the V gene TRBV7-2; D perhaps matches TRBD1 (5 bases). Germline loops: CDR1 SGHTA, CDR2 FQGNSA. Trimming took 1 base from V and 9 from J, leaving 16 bases between them. The CDR3 is 14 amino acids. The CDR3 sequence is CASSLGGSVRWQYF. The CDR3 DNA follows: TGTGCCAGCAGCTTAGGGGGCAGCGTACGATGGCAGTACTTC. Full variable domain (outside the CDR3, taken from reference TRBV7-2 and TRBJ2-7): GAGVSQSPSNKVTEKGKDVELRCDPISGHTALYWYRQSLGQGLEFLIYFQGNSAPDKSGLPSDRFSAERTGGSVSTLTIQRTQQEDSAVYLCASSLGGSVRWQYFGPGTRLTVT.

The chain joins TRBV3-1 (or the pseudogene TRBV3-2) to TRBJ2-2; TRBD1 matches at 7 bases. The V gene end was trimmed by 1 base and the J gene end by 4 bases; junction bases not matched to a gene: 3. This CDR3 has 15 residues. Germline V gene sequence: CDR1 LGHDT, CDR2 YNNKEL (reference sequence). The CDR3 DNA sequence: TGTGCCAGCAGCCAAGGGCAGGGGGTCACCGGGGAGCTGTTTTTT. Its protein is CASSQGQGVTGELFF.

The J gene is TRBJ2-3, the V gene TRBV9, with 10 bases identical to TRBD2. CDR1 SGDLS and CDR2 YYNGEE come from the germline V gene. The V gene end was trimmed by 0 bases and the J gene end by 4 bases; junction bases not matched to a gene: 11. The CDR3 has 18 amino acids. The CDR3 region is CASSVALAGAGVADTQYF. In nucleotides, the CDR3 is TGTGCCAGCAGCGTAGCTCTAGCGGGGGCGGGCGTAGCAGATACGCAGTATTTT.

This clone turned up a few times. The gene calls are TRBV6-5 and TRBJ1-3; TRBD1 is a possible D gene (6 bases). Germline-derived CDR1 and CDR2 are MNHEY and SVGAGI. The CDR3 sequence is 13 residues long. Deletions cut 6 bases from V and 3 bases from J, with 9 bases between. The CDR3: CASRKGVGNTIYF. CDR3 DNA sequence: TGTGCCAGCAGGAAGGGGGTTGGAAACACCATATATTTT.

The gene calls are TRBV6-5 and TRBJ2-2; a possible D gene is TRBD1 (7 bases). CDR1 and CDR2 from the germline V gene are MNHEY and SVGAGI. V lost 8 bases and J lost 1, with 11 bases in between. The CDR3 contains 14 residues. The CDR3 bases are TGTGCCAGCTTCCAGGGGGGGAACACCGGGGAGCTGTTTTTT. It translates to CASFQGGNTGELFF.

CDR3 in amino acids: CASSYSRTPRLFF. The CDR3 bases are TGTGCCAGCAGTTACTCTAGGACTCCCAGGCTGTTCTTC. The chain couples TRBV6-5 to TRBJ2-1; possible D gene TRBD2, 5 bases. The CDR3 covers 13 residues. Germline V lookup: CDR1 MNHEY, CDR2 SVGAGI. Trimming pared 0 bases from V and 15 bases from J, leaving 15 bases between.

J is TRBJ1-1 and V is TRBV4-1; 7 bases map to TRBD1. The CDR3 spans 16 residues. Germline values: CDR1 MGHRA, CDR2 YSYEKL. V was clipped by 2 bases and J by 3 bases; unmatched bases: 9. The DNA for the CDR3 is TGCGCCAGCAGCCAATATCCCCACAGGGGCGACACTGAAGCTTTCTTT. This sequence encodes CASSQYPHRGDTEAFF.

The chain carries TRBV10-3 and TRBJ2-2; a possible D gene is TRBD1 (6 bases). Germline V gene data show CDR1 as ENHRY and CDR2 as SYGVKD. Trimming stripped 4 bases from V and 0 bases from J, with 9 bases between. This CDR3 comprises 15 residues. CDR3 in DNA: TGTGCCATCAGTGGAGGGACAACGAACACCGGGGAGCTGTTTTTT. Translating it yields CAISGGTTNTGELFF.